This T cell receptor (beta chain) came from a study of technical replicates of blood from a few donors (dated by TCRdb to the late 2010s). V and J are truncated by 1 base and 2 bases respectively, leaving an intervening sequence of 7 bases. Sequences MGHDK (CDR1) and SYGVNS (CDR2) are obtained from the germline V gene. Its CDR3 holds 14 amino acids, cysteine through phenylalanine. CDR3 DNA only is kept here, 42 bases in frame from base 1. The library was prepared using the immunoSEQ multiplex PCR assay. Held by TCRdb, this immuneACCESS table contains in-frame sequences only and omits some clones. Under half of the omission traces to an unresolved V gene where checked; the cause of the rest is unknown. Across this sample there are over 65,000 clones, with approximately 97% seen only once. The biggest ten clones account for roughly 0.19% of the sample. Note on this clone: Its antigen is currently not known. It has no much larger one-base neighbor in the sample; base qualities were not kept.

The source of this sequence is a human donor in good health. The sample comprised T cells isolated from PBMCs. This receptor chain uses TRBV25-1 and TRBJ2-3; no D gene is confidently identified. The sequence in DNA is TGTGCCAGCAGTGAATTAACTACCACAGATACGCAGTATTTT. The resulting protein is CASSELTTTDTQYF.